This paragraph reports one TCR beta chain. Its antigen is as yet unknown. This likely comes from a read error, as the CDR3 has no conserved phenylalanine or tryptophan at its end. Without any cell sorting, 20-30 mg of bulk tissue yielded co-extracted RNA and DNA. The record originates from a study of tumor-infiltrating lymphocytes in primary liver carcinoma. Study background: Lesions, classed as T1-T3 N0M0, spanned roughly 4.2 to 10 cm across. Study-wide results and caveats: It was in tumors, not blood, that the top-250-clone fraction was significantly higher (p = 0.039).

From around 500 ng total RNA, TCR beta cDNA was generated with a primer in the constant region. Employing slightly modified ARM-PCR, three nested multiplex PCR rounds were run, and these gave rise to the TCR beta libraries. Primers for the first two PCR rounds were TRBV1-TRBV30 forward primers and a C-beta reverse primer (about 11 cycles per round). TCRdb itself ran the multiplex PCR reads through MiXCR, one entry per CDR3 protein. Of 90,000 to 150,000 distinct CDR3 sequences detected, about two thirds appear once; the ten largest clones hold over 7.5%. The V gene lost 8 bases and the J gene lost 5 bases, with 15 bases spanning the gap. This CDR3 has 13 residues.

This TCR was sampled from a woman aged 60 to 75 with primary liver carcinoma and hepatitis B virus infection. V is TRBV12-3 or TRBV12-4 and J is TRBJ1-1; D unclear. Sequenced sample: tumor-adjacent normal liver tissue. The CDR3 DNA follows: TGTGCCAGCGTTGTGGGTGCGGGAACTGAAGCTTTCATT. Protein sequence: CASVVGAGTEAFI.